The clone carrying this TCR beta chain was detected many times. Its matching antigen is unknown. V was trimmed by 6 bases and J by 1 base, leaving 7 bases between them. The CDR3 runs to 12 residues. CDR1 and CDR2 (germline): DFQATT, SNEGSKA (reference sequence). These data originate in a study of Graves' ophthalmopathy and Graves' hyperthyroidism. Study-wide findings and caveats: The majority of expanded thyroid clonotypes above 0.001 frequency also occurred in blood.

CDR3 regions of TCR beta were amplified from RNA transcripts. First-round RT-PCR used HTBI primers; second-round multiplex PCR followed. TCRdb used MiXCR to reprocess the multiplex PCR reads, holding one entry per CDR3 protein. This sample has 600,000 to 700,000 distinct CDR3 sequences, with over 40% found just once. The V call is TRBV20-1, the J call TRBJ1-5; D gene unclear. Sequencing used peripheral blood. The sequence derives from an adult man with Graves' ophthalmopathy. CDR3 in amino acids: CSARHSNQPQHF. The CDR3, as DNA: TGCAGTGCCAGACACAGCAATCAGCCCCAGCATTTT.